Described below is a single TCR beta chain sequence and its context. The data originate from a study of blood T cell repertoires in COVID-19. Study-level background: Sites across the United States, Italy and Spain contributed samples from acute and convalescent COVID-19.

Here immunoSEQ multiplex PCR was the method, and the copy in TCRdb shows in-frame clones only, minus some. The table has some 130,000 clones, over 80% seen once. Germline V CDR1 and CDR2: LNHDA, SQIVND (reference sequence). V was clipped by 3 bases and J by 6 bases, with 11 bases between them. The CDR3 is made up of 13 amino acids. The sequence was obtained from a man between 65 and 85 years old with acute or convalescent COVID-19. The chain is built from TRBV19 and TRBJ1-1, with D maybe TRBD1 (6 bases). Sequenced: peripheral blood. The CDR3 coding sequence is TGTGCCAGTAGTATCGGGACAACGCCTGAAGCTTTCTTT. Translating gives CASSIGTTPEAFF.